Following are 20 T cell receptor beta chains from one sample sequenced in a study of blood T cell repertoires in COVID-19. Repertoires were generated with immunoSEQ multiplex PCR, while TCRdb's copy carries only in-frame clones and drops some. Of about 260,000 clones listed, less than 95% are singletons. Sequencing was performed on PBMCs or T cells enriched from blood (not recorded which). These receptors were obtained from a middle-aged man who had been exposed to COVID-19.

This clone occurred a few times. This chain connects TRBV29-1 to TRBJ2-7; D is unresolved. Germline V gives CDR1 SQVTM, CDR2 ANQGSEA. Trimming cost V 4 bases and J 3 bases, with 10 bases left between them. The CDR3 length is 12 residues. The CDR3 sequence is CSVVSVRYEQYF. The DNA for the CDR3 is TGCAGCGTTGTGTCGGTCCGCTACGAGCAGTACTTC.

The chain employs TRBV5-1 and TRBJ2-4; 9 nucleotides match TRBD2. The CDR3 loop spans 15 amino acids. V lost 4 bases to trimming and J lost 3 bases; unmatched junction nucleotides: 5. Germline CDR1 SGHRS, CDR2 YFSETQ. CDR3 coding DNA: TGCGCCAGCAGCGACTCACTAGCGGGCAAAAACATTCAGTACTTC. Translating it yields CASSDSLAGKNIQYF. The whole variable domain, remainder taken from reference TRBV5-1 and TRBJ2-4, is KAGVTQTPRYLIKTRGQQVTLSCSPISGHRSVSWYQQTPGQGLQFLFEYFSETQRNKGNFPGRFSGRQFSNSRSEMNVSTLELGDSALYLCASSDSLAGKNIQYFGAGTRLSVL.

The chain links TRBV5-4 to TRBJ2-3; 10 bases match TRBD2. CDR3 length equals 15 residues. Germline-derived CDR1 and CDR2 are SGHNT and YYREEE (reference sequence). V gave up 0 bases and J gave up 8 bases; unmatched junction bases: 6. The CDR3 reads CASSLGLAGAGTQYF. As DNA, the CDR3 is TGTGCCAGCAGCTTGGGGCTAGCGGGAGCAGGTACGCAGTATTTT.

The chain couples TRBV9 to TRBJ2-7; 9 positions match TRBD1. The CDR3 length is 16 residues. After removal of 0 bases from V and 2 bases from J, the junction contained 6 bases not matched to a gene. The germline CDR1 and CDR2 sequences are SGDLS and YYNGEE. In DNA, the CDR3 is TGTGCCAGCAGCGTAGAGGTGGGGACAGGGACCTACGAGCAGTACTTC. Protein: CASSVEVGTGTYEQYF.

The V call is TRBV12-5, the J call TRBJ1-3; D remains ambiguous. Germline loops: CDR1 LGHNT, CDR2 FRNRAP. This CDR3 is built from 15 residues. Between the trimmed V and J ends, which lost 5 bases and 0 bases, there was a span of 11 bases. Here the CDR3 reads CASGLDRSSGNTIYF. The CDR3 bases are TGTGCTAGTGGTCTTGATCGGAGCTCTGGAAACACCATATATTTT.

This chain connects TRBV5-3 to TRBJ2-1; possible D gene TRBD1, 6 bases. TRBV5-3 is reported as an ORF; its role is uncertain. CDR3 length equals 15 residues. Trimming took 4 bases from V and 5 from J, leaving 16 bases between them. As DNA, the CDR3 is TGTGCCAGAAGCCAAGGGGGTACCCTCCACAATGAGCAGTTCTTC. Translated: CARSQGGTLHNEQFF.

The DNA of the CDR3 is TGTGCCAGCAGCGGCGGACTAGCAGAAGGCGCTGAGCAGTTCTTC. As protein: CASSGGLAEGAEQFF. The chain employs TRBV9 and TRBJ2-1; 8 nucleotides align to TRBD2. The germline gives CDR1 SGDLS, CDR2 YYNGEE. V was pared by 3 bases and J by 9 bases, with 11 bases of the junction left unmatched. The CDR3 consists of 15 residues.

This chain links TRBV4-3 with TRBJ1-6; D is undetermined. The CDR3 spans 16 residues. Germline CDR1 is LGHNA and CDR2 is YSLEER. Trimming removed 0 bases from V and 7 bases from J, with 13 bases in between. The CDR3 DNA is TGCGCCAGCAGCCAAGATTTCGACGGCGGGAATTCACCCCTCCACTTT. Protein product: CASSQDFDGGNSPLHF.

J is TRBJ1-2 and V is TRBV7-9; 9 bases map to TRBD1. Germline values: CDR1 SEHNR, CDR2 FQNEAQ (reference sequence). J gave up 8 bases and V 5 bases, and 3 bases lay outside the gene matches. This CDR3 comprises 12 residues. The chain's CDR3 is CASSRDREGYTF. The CDR3, as DNA: TGTGCCAGCAGCCGGGACAGGGAAGGCTACACCTTC.

V gene TRBV6-5 combines with J gene TRBJ1-2; D possibly corresponds to TRBD1 (6 bases). This CDR3 spans 13 amino acids. Germline CDR1 is MNHEY and CDR2 is SVGAGI. Trimming stripped 8 bases from V and 7 bases from J, with 17 bases between. The CDR3 reads CASAVGGQAGYTF. The CDR3 coding sequence is TGTGCCAGCGCCGTGGGGGGGCAAGCTGGCTACACCTTC.

The chain carries TRBV10-2 and TRBJ2-7; 7 bases map to TRBD2. CDR1 is WSHSY, CDR2 SAAADI, per germline. The CDR3 is 15 residues long. Trimming removed 2 bases from V and 6 bases from J; junction bases left unmatched: 10. The CDR3 nucleotides read TGCGCCAGCAGTGAGACGGGAGGCCCGTCCGGCGAGCAGTACTTC. It translates to CASSETGGPSGEQYF.

Only one count was recorded for this clone. The chain recombines TRBV23-1 with TRBJ1-5; 8 nucleotides align to TRBD1. TRBV23-1 is recorded as an ORF, its role being uncertain. The length of the CDR3 is 16 residues. Unmatched junction bases numbered 6, after V lost 0 bases and J lost 5 bases. The CDR3 nucleotides are TGCGCCAGCAGTCAATCGAAGGCGACAGGGGATCAGCCCCAGCATTTT. This encodes CASSQSKATGDQPQHF.

The chain is built from TRBV29-1 and TRBJ1-1, with 7 bases fitting TRBD1. This CDR3 is 13 amino acids long. V gave up 6 bases and J gave up 8 bases; unmatched junction bases: 12. Germline assignment: CDR1 SQVTM and CDR2 ANQGSEA. Here the CDR3 DNA reads TGCAGCGTCGCCGGGACAGAAACCCTAGAAGCTTTCTTT. This gives the protein CSVAGTETLEAFF.

The chain recombines TRBV12-5 with TRBJ1-1; maybe TRBD1 (5 bases). V lost 0 bases and J lost 1, with 15 bases in between. This CDR3 contains 17 residues. Germline V gene data show CDR1 as LGHNT and CDR2 as FRNRAP. The CDR3 nucleotides are TGTGCTAGTGGTTTGGTACCCTTAGACAGTGCGAACACTGAAGCTTTCTTT. Translation: CASGLVPLDSANTEAFF.

This chain's CDR3 is CASSNRTGAYNEQFF. In nucleotides, the CDR3 is TGTGCCAGCAGCAATCGGACAGGGGCTTACAATGAGCAGTTCTTC. This chain joins TRBV21-1 and TRBJ2-1; the DNA was not compared with TRBD1, the D call given in the table. TRBV21-1 is annotated as a pseudogene. The CDR3 has 15 amino acids.

CDR3 nucleotide sequence: TGTGCCAGCAGCCAACGCCGGGGGTGGGATGAGCAGTTCTTC. Encoded protein: CASSQRRGWDEQFF. This chain connects TRBV14 to TRBJ2-1, with D possibly being TRBD2 (6 bases). The germline V and J ends were trimmed by 2 bases and 8 bases, with 13 bases remaining between them. Germline lookup yields CDR1 SGHDN and CDR2 FVKESK. CDR3 length: 14 residues.

This chain links TRBV18 with TRBJ2-1; TRBD2 matches at 12 bases. CDR1 KGHSH and CDR2 LQKENI come from the germline V gene. Unmatched junction bases numbered 7, after V lost 3 bases and J lost 7 bases. The CDR3 extends over 16 amino acids. The CDR3 loop reads CASSPRTSGEGNEQFF. CDR3 coding DNA: TGTGCCAGCTCACCTCGGACTAGCGGGGAGGGGAATGAGCAGTTCTTC. Full variable domain (rest looked up from reference TRBV18 and TRBJ2-1): NAGVMQNPRHLVRRRGQEARLRCSPMKGHSHVYWYRQLPEEGLKFMVYLQKENIIDESGMPKERFSAEFPKEGPSILRIQQVVRGDSAAYFCASSPRTSGEGNEQFFGPGTRLTVL.

This rearrangement joins TRBV7-8 to TRBJ2-2, with TRBD1 as a possible D gene (6 bases). Trimming pared 3 bases from V and 7 bases from J, leaving 15 bases between. In germline, CDR1 is SGHVS, CDR2 FQNEAQ. The CDR3 has 15 residues. The CDR3 nucleotides read TGTGCCAGCAGCTTTCAGGGGACCGTGAACGGGGAGCTGTTTTTT. This codes for CASSFQGTVNGELFF.

This rearrangement joins TRBV14 to TRBJ2-1; TRBD2 matches at 12 bases. Germline assignment: CDR1 SGHDN and CDR2 FVKESK. V shed 0 bases and J 3 bases; nucleotides not matched to a gene: 6. This CDR3 has 18 amino acids. CDR3 sequence reads: CASSQDLTSGGYYNEQFF. CDR3 DNA sequence: TGTGCCAGCAGCCAAGATTTGACTAGCGGGGGTTACTACAATGAGCAGTTCTTC. Drawing the rest from reference TRBV14 and TRBJ2-1, the complete variable domain is EAGVTQFPSHSVIEKGQTVTLRCDPISGHDNLYWYRRVMGKEIKFLLHFVKESKQDESGMPNNRFLAERTGGTYSTLKVQPAELEDSGVYFCASSQDLTSGGYYNEQFFGPGTRLTVL.

The rearrangement uses TRBV6-5 and TRBJ2-7, with a tentative D call TRBD1 (5 bases). The V end was cut by 4 bases, the J end by 5 bases, with 15 bases between. This CDR3 has 14 residues. Germline V lookup: CDR1 MNHEY, CDR2 SVGAGI. CDR3 residues: CASSSATATDEQYF. DNA of the CDR3: TGTGCCAGCAGTTCAGCGACAGCCACCGACGAGCAGTACTTC.